These 31 T cell receptor beta chains were all obtained from the same sample, sequenced in a study of OX40 agonist ivuxolimab in advanced cancers. Sequenced by immunoSEQ multiplex PCR; TCRdb stores in-frame clones only, minus some. The sample carries 80,000 or so clones, about 85% recorded once. The sample was CD4+ or CD8+ T cells sorted from blood, taken in a trial of the OX40 agonist ivuxolimab. Source of these receptors: an adult with an advanced solid tumor such as melanoma, head and neck, liver or kidney cancer.

This clone was seen a handful of times. The chain employs TRBV7-2 and TRBJ2-7; D is uncertain. CDR3 length equals 14 residues. V was clipped by 5 bases and J by 3 bases, with 14 bases between them. CDR1 and CDR2 (germline): SGHTA, FQGNSA. The CDR3 spells CASSVSMGSYEQYF. The CDR3 DNA is TGTGCCAGCAGCGTATCAATGGGCAGCTACGAGCAGTACTTC.

This clone was observed a handful of times. The J gene is TRBJ1-1, the V gene TRBV29-1; no clear D gene. The V gene's germline CDR1 is SQVTM and CDR2 ANQGSEA. V was trimmed by 6 bases and J by 1 base, leaving 3 bases between them. This CDR3 contains 10 residues. CDR3 bases: TGCAGCGTAGCGAACACTGAAGCTTTCTTT. This gives the protein CSVANTEAFF.

J is TRBJ2-7 and V is TRBV6-1; TRBD1 matches 7 bases. This CDR3 has 14 residues. Trimming took 7 bases from V and 3 from J; bases not matched to a gene: 9. Germline CDR1 reads MNHNS; CDR2 reads SASEGT. The CDR3 is CASNVQGNIYEQYF. The CDR3 DNA reads TGTGCCAGCAATGTACAGGGGAATATCTACGAGCAGTACTTC.

In this sample, this clone turned up once. J is TRBJ2-5 and V is TRBV19; 7 nucleotides agree with TRBD1. CDR1 is LNHDA and CDR2 is SQIVND in the germline V gene (reference sequence). The V gene end was trimmed by 5 bases and the J gene end by 7 bases; junction bases not matched to a gene: 4. The CDR3 has 12 amino acids. The CDR3 is CASSPRQGTQYF. Here the CDR3 DNA reads TGTGCCAGTAGTCCCCGACAGGGGACCCAGTACTTC.

In this sample, this clone turned up once. The chain has TRBV7-2 and TRBJ2-7; a weak D match, TRBD1 (6 bases). Germline lookup yields CDR1 SGHTA and CDR2 FQGNSA. The CDR3 totals 13 residues. V was cut by 1 base and J by 3 bases, with 7 bases left in between. The CDR3 DNA reads as TGTGCCAGCAGCTTAGAGACAGGCTACGAGCAGTACTTC. As protein: CASSLETGYEQYF.

The chain joins TRBV5-4 to TRBJ2-3; TRBD1 matches 8 bases. The CDR3 is made up of 15 amino acids. J lost 1 base, V lost 5 bases, and 6 bases had no gene match. The germline V gene encodes CDR1 SGHNT and CDR2 YYREEE (reference sequence). CDR3 nucleotides: TGTGCCAGCAGTTCGGGACAGGAGCGCACAGATACGCAGTATTTT. Translated: CASSSGQERTDTQYF.

Of note for this clone: This CDR3 is also generated by other DNA sequences in the sample. V is TRBV28 and J is TRBJ2-5; a possible D gene is TRBD1 (5 bases). The CDR3 sequence is 13 residues long. The V gene's germline CDR1 is MDHEN and CDR2 SYDVKM. The V end was cut by 7 bases, the J end by 5 bases, with 14 bases between. CDR3 sequence reads: CASTWGSQETQYF. The CDR3 nucleotides are TGTGCCAGCACCTGGGGCAGCCAGGAGACCCAGTACTTC.

CDR3 in amino acids: CASSRPGRNFYEQYF. The DNA of the CDR3 is TGTGCCAGCAGCCGTCCGGGACGGAACTTCTACGAGCAGTACTTC. The rearrangement links TRBV5-6 to TRBJ2-7, with D perhaps TRBD1 or TRBD2 (5 bases each). CDR3 length equals 15 residues. The germline CDR1 and CDR2 sequences are SGHDT and YYEEEE. Trimming took 4 bases from V and 3 from J, leaving 17 bases between them.

The genes are TRBV11-1 and TRBJ2-3; D not certain. V was trimmed by 1 base and J by 5 bases, leaving 7 bases between them. The CDR3 runs to 13 residues. Germline CDR1 reads SGHAT; CDR2 reads FQDESV (reference sequence). The CDR3 bases are TGTGCCAGCAGCTTAGATGTGATAGATACGCAGTATTTT. It translates to CASSLDVIDTQYF.

A remark on this clone: This specimen includes other DNA sequences encoding the same CDR3. The chain joins TRBV5-1 to TRBJ1-1; 10 positions agree with TRBD1. This CDR3 has 14 residues. In germline, CDR1 is SGHRS, CDR2 YFSETQ. V lost 1 base, J lost 4 bases, and 1 base stayed unmatched. This chain's CDR3 is CASSLRDRGTEAFF. The DNA for the CDR3 is TGCGCCAGCAGCTTGAGGGACAGGGGCACTGAAGCTTTCTTT.

This chain connects TRBV6-1 to TRBJ1-2, with D perhaps matching TRBD1 (6 bases). Trimming stripped 5 bases from V and 4 bases from J, with 11 bases between. Per the germline V gene, CDR1 is MNHNS and CDR2 is SASEGT. This CDR3 has 13 amino acids. CDR3 coding DNA: TGTGCCAGCAGTTGGACAGACTTCTATGGCTACACCTTC. It codes for CASSWTDFYGYTF.

CDR3 protein: CASSLAPGRADTQYF. For the CDR3, the DNA is TGTGCCAGCAGCTTGGCCCCCGGACGGGCAGATACGCAGTATTTT. J is TRBJ2-3 and V is TRBV5-8; D gene ambiguous. V was pared by 0 bases and J by 4 bases, with 12 bases between. Germline lookup yields CDR1 SGHTS and CDR2 YDEGEE. The CDR3 covers 15 residues.

V and J are TRBV2 and TRBJ2-2; possibly TRBD2 for D (5 bases). The length of the CDR3 is 15 residues. V lost 1 base and J 4 bases, leaving 10 bases between the germline ends. The germline gives CDR1 SNHLY, CDR2 FYNNEI. For the CDR3, the DNA is TGTGCCAGCAGTGAAGTCCCTGGGAGCACCGGGGAGCTGTTTTTT. This encodes CASSEVPGSTGELFF.

The chain recombines TRBV9 with TRBJ2-3, with D maybe TRBD1 (6 bases). Trimming removed 0 bases at V and 6 bases at J, with 14 bases between. There are 15 residues in the CDR3. The germline V gene encodes CDR1 SGDLS and CDR2 YYNGEE. The CDR3 DNA sequence: TGTGCCAGCAGCGTAGGGTTGGGGGCCGGGGATACGCAGTATTTT. Translation: CASSVGLGAGDTQYF.

V and J are TRBV19 and TRBJ2-5; TRBD1 matches at 7 bases. The CDR3 has 13 amino acids. Germline CDR1 is LNHDA and CDR2 is SQIVND (reference sequence). After removal of 5 bases from V and 5 bases from J, the junction contained 5 bases not matched to a gene. The CDR3 region is CASSRTGGETQYF. The CDR3 DNA reads as TGTGCCAGTAGTCGGACAGGCGGTGAGACCCAGTACTTC.

This chain uses TRBV5-1 with TRBJ2-7, with a tentative D call TRBD1 (5 bases). Germline assignment: CDR1 SGHRS and CDR2 YFSETQ. V was clipped by 4 bases and J by 3 bases, with 17 bases between them. This CDR3 contains 15 residues. The CDR3 coding sequence is TGCGCCAGCAGCCTCTCAGGGCTCCTTGACTACGAGCAGTACTTC. Encoded protein: CASSLSGLLDYEQYF.

V gene TRBV15 combines with J gene TRBJ1-6; D is possibly TRBD1 (6 bases). From germline, CDR1 is LNHNV and CDR2 YYDKDF (reference sequence). The V end lost 5 bases, the J end lost 8 bases, and 13 bases lay between the germline ends. This CDR3 spans 14 amino acids. CDR3 DNA sequence: TGTGCCACCAGCGAAGGACAGCAGTATTCACCCCTCCACTTT. As protein: CATSEGQQYSPLHF.

The V and J genes are TRBV5-1 and TRBJ1-4; 9 bases map to TRBD1. Losses at the gene ends were 1 base for V and 8 bases for J; bases not matched to a gene: 6. Germline CDR1 and CDR2: SGHRS and YFSETQ. This CDR3 has 15 residues. This chain's CDR3 is CASSLLQGAQEKLFF. The CDR3 DNA reads as TGCGCCAGCAGCTTGTTACAGGGGGCTCAGGAAAAACTGTTTTTT.

This clone appeared a single time. The chain is built from TRBV28 and TRBJ1-1; tentatively, D is TRBD1 (5 bases). The CDR3 has 14 residues. Germline CDR1 and CDR2: MDHEN and SYDVKM. V lost 3 bases to trimming and J lost 1 base, with 9 bases between them. The CDR3 reads CASSFYRPNTEAFF. The DNA for the CDR3 is TGTGCCAGCAGTTTTTACAGGCCGAACACTGAAGCTTTCTTT.

The rearrangement uses TRBV5-1 and TRBJ2-2; perhaps TRBD2 as D (6 bases). The CDR3 is made up of 15 amino acids. The V end was cut by 1 base, the J end by 5 bases, with 12 bases between. Germline V gives CDR1 SGHRS, CDR2 YFSETQ. CDR3 sequence: CASSLSGSGTGELFF. CDR3 sequence (DNA): TGCGCCAGCAGCTTGTCCGGGAGTGGTACCGGGGAGCTGTTTTTT.

The chain employs TRBV9 and TRBJ1-1; weak D call: TRBD1 (6 bases). Trimming left V 5 bases short and J 4 bases short, with 12 bases between. The CDR3 covers 13 residues. Germline V CDR1 and CDR2: SGDLS, YYNGEE. The CDR3 DNA sequence: TGTGCCAGCAGGGCTCAAGGGGGCACTGAAGCTTTCTTT. It is translated as CASRAQGGTEAFF.

About this clone: Other DNA sequences in the same sample also yield this CDR3. The rearrangement joins TRBV5-1 to TRBJ1-1, with D uncertain. Germline V lookup: CDR1 SGHRS, CDR2 YFSETQ. This CDR3 has 14 residues. V lost 1 base, J lost 0 bases, and 7 bases lay in between. In DNA, the CDR3 is TGCGCCAGCAGCTTGTTCGGCTTGAACACTGAAGCTTTCTTT. It codes for CASSLFGLNTEAFF.

The J gene is TRBJ2-2, the V gene TRBV28, with 7 bases fitting TRBD2. J lost 4 bases, V lost 2 bases, and 4 bases had no gene match. CDR3 length: 15 amino acids. From germline, CDR1 is MDHEN and CDR2 SYDVKM. CDR3 DNA sequence: TGTGCCAGCAGTTTACGGCCGGGGGGCACCGGGGAGCTGTTTTTT. This encodes CASSLRPGGTGELFF.

V usage is TRBV18 and J usage is TRBJ1-2; tentatively, D is TRBD1 (6 bases). The V gene lost 3 bases and the J gene lost 6 bases, with 14 bases spanning the gap. Germline values: CDR1 KGHSH, CDR2 LQKENI. The CDR3 covers 14 residues. The CDR3 DNA sequence: TGTGCCAGCTCACCGAACAGGGTGCAAGATGGCTACACCTTC. It is translated as CASSPNRVQDGYTF.

The J gene is TRBJ1-5, the V gene TRBV10-3; D is perhaps TRBD1 (6 bases). The CDR3 covers 15 residues. The germline V and J ends were trimmed by 2 bases and 5 bases, with 13 bases remaining between them. Germline assignment: CDR1 ENHRY and CDR2 SYGVKD. The CDR3 loop is CAISEGGGQHQPQHF. The CDR3 DNA sequence: TGTGCCATCAGTGAGGGGGGGGGACAACATCAGCCCCAGCATTTT.

The chain recombines TRBV7-6 with TRBJ1-1, with a possible D match to TRBD1 (5 bases). The CDR3 has 17 residues. Trimming shortened V by 2 bases and J by 6 bases, and 22 bases separated the two germline ends. Germline V gene lookup returns CDR1 SGHVS and CDR2 FNYEAQ. In DNA form, the CDR3 reads TGTGCCAGCAGCTTAAGGCCAGGGTCTTGGGGGAGATCTGAAGCTTTCTTT. Amino acid sequence: CASSLRPGSWGRSEAFF.

The chain couples TRBV7-8 to TRBJ1-6; no definite D call. CDR1 and CDR2 (germline): SGHVS, FQNEAQ. The length of the CDR3 is 12 residues. The ends were cut back, 2 bases at V and 9 bases at J, with 5 bases in the middle. CDR3 sequence reads: CASSLRGSPLHF. Here the CDR3 DNA reads TGTGCCAGCAGCTTACGGGGTTCACCCCTCCACTTT.

The chain recombines TRBV27 with TRBJ2-1; 11 bases match TRBD2. The trim removed 3 bases at V and 7 bases at J, leaving 11 bases unmatched. The CDR3 loop spans 17 amino acids. Germline CDR1 is MNHEY and CDR2 is SMNVEV (reference sequence). The CDR3 DNA sequence: TGTGCCAGCAGTTTTTACGCACTAGCGGGAGAGCGAAATGAGCAGTTCTTC. This gives the protein CASSFYALAGERNEQFF.

This clone was recorded a few times. The chain is built from TRBV30 and TRBJ1-1, with D hard to call. CDR3 size: 15 residues. Germline lookup yields CDR1 GTSNPN and CDR2 SVGIG (reference sequence). V was cut by 1 base and J by 6 bases, with 18 bases left in between. CDR3 DNA sequence: TGTGCCTGGAGTGGGGGAAGACGGCGGGAGTCTGAAGCTTTCTTT. It yields the protein CAWSGGRRRESEAFF.

The chain links TRBV21-1 to TRBJ2-1. TRBV21-1 is recorded as a pseudogene. The CDR3 length is 16 residues. The DNA for the CDR3 is TGTGCCAGCAGTCCGACACTACACCATTCCGACAATGAGCAGTTCTTC. It specifies CASSPTLHHSDNEQFF.

The CDR3 region is CAVKGSYNEQFF. The CDR3 region has the DNA TGTGCCGTAAAGGGCTCTTACAATGAGCAGTTCTTC. V usage is TRBV27 and J usage is TRBJ2-1; D unclear. In germline, CDR1 is MNHEY, CDR2 SMNVEV (reference sequence). Trimming stripped 11 bases from V and 4 bases from J, with 12 bases between. The CDR3 length is 12 residues.